This TCR beta chain was identified in a study of memory CD4+ T cells and cytomegalovirus serostatus (dated by TCRdb to about 2019). In the study overall: The cohort comprised 33 healthy Belgian adults, 9 CMV seropositive and about 24 CMV seronegative. To replicate a published TCR-based CMV serostatus classifier, the study sequenced CD4+ memory TCRbeta repertoires from a Belgian cohort whose cytomegalovirus serostatus was known. What the work shows at the level of the full study, not this receptor alone: CMV serostatus prediction reached a median bootstrapped AUC of roughly 0.96 with the original framework and just over 0.9 with a US-trained random forest. Among the 150 to 200 previously reported CMV-associated TCRbeta sequences, 67 showed up in the CD4+ memory repertoires, with each one found in between one and five individuals. A median bootstrapped AUC of 0.95 with a 95% CI of 0.76-1.00 was achieved on the Belgian cohort by the original-framework classifier. Results were interpreted as suggesting that the CMV-associated TCR signature is largely present in the CD4+ memory repertoire. Only CD4+CD45RO+ memory cells were sequenced, in contrast to the original study, which included naive and memory CD4+ and CD8+ populations.

Genomic DNA was extracted from sorted cells with the Quick-DNA Microprep Kit. TCRbeta DNA was amplified with the immunoSEQ hsTCRbeta kit following the manufacturer's protocol. TCRbeta libraries were sequenced on an Illumina MiSeq instrument. The original methods were these. After out-of-frame sequences were removed, some 2 million distinct TCRbeta sequences remained, averaging about 67,000 per individual. Each individual was scored by the count of roughly 160 previously reported CMV-associated TCRbeta sequences and the total productive distinct TCRbeta count. A beta-binomial model was reimplemented in Python, and scikit-learn random forests with default parameters were trained on US cohort data. On the Belgian cohort, classifier performance was reported as the median AUC, along with percentile confidence intervals, across 10,000 bootstrap iterations. Sourced from immuneACCESS, this table was stored by TCRdb with only in-frame sequences that have V and J called. A share of the clones is absent; for the studies checked, an unresolved V gene accounts for under half, and the remainder has no known explanation. V, J and clone size are taken as reported in that table, and D and trimming were inferred from the DNA itself. In this sample the table shows roughly 84,000 clones, 80% of which occur a single time. Around 0.78% of the sample is held by the ten biggest clonotypes.

A word on this clone: The antigen it binds to is not known. No much larger clone is present one base from it, and per-base qualities are unavailable.

Single viable CD3+CD4+CD8-CD45RO+ cells were sorted as memory CD4+ T cells on a FACSAria II. CMV serostatus was determined using a Roche Elecsys assay that detects serum IgG against CMV pp150, pp28, p38 and p52. Once the samples were thawed, total CD4+ T cells were enriched through positive selection using CD4 magnetic microbeads. The samples came from a separate study whose specific focus was interrogating the CD4+ T cell memory repertoire. Peripheral blood mononuclear cells were isolated and cryopreserved according to standard operating procedures, and serum was stored at -80 degrees C. CD3-PerCP (BW264/56), CD4-APC (RPA-T4), CD45RO-PE (UCHT1) and CD8-Pacific Orange (3B5) antibodies were used for staining, and non-viable cells were excluded with Sytox blue. The CDR1 and CDR2 encoded by the germline V gene (reference sequence) are SEHNR and FQNEAQ. There are 18 amino acids in the CDR3, from cysteine to phenylalanine inclusive. Just the 54-base CDR3 DNA is kept, in frame starting at base 1. From V the trimming removes 0 bases and from J it removes 5 bases, while the gene matches leave 12 bases of the junction unaccounted for.

The V and J genes are TRBV7-9 and TRBJ1-1; TRBD1 fits 10 bases in the junction. Material: memory CD4+ T cells from blood. The sequence came from an adult in good health and CMV-seronegative. The DNA sequence is TGTGCCAGCAGCTTAGCTGAAGGGACAGGGGATGTTGGGACTGAAGCTTTCTTT. It codes for CASSLAEGTGDVGTEAFF.